This paragraph covers one T cell receptor beta chain sequence. Its matching antigen is unknown. This sample was taken from a study of blood T cells in healthy people across ages. Study-level results: It was the long-lived donors that had more naive CD4+ cells and higher diversity than aged donors. Across samples, TCR beta diversity tracked strongly with naive T cell percentage. Because sorting was not performed, PBMCs prevented conclusive naive versus antigen-experienced comparison.

J was trimmed by 3 bases and V by 0 bases; bases with no gene match: 5. This CDR3 has 15 residues. Germline V gene sequence: CDR1 DFQATT, CDR2 SNEGSKA (reference sequence). Combining a sample-barcoded 5' primer with a J-beta primer mix, a second PCR ran for roughly 7 to 11 cycles. One entry per CDR3 protein results from TCRdb running MiXCR on the 5' RACE reads. This sample has 1 million or so distinct CDR3 sequences; over 35% occur once, and the top ten carry under 20%. This TCR was recovered from a woman aged 55-69 years in good health. This rearrangement joins TRBV20-1 to TRBJ1-1; 9 positions agree with TRBD1. What was sequenced was blood. CDR3 sequence: CSARDTGQGDTEAFF. The CDR3 DNA reads TGCAGTGCTAGAGACACGGGACAGGGAGACACTGAAGCTTTCTTT.